This T cell receptor beta chain was retrieved from a study of blood T cell repertoires in COVID-19. Study-wide context: Acute and convalescent COVID-19 specimens originated in the United States, Italy and Spain. Nucleic acid was either cDNA or gDNA, and it came from T cells, B-cell-depleted T cells, or PBMCs.

Original processing notes: By means of reference gene primer amplification, nucleated cell counts were estimated. TCRdb keeps only in-frame clones here, not all; method: immunoSEQ multiplex PCR. V, J and clone size derive from that table, while D and trimming were established from the DNA sequence. There are some 170,000 clones in the sample; about 72% occur only once, and approximately 15% lies in the top ten. The study drew participants aged about 18 to 89 years from some 25 US areas. Material for sequencing was PBMCs or T cells enriched from blood (not recorded which). The receptor's source is a woman in her fifties or sixties who had recovered from COVID-19.

Here the CDR3 reads CASSQGPGQIYGYTF. CDR3 bases: TGCGCCAGCAGCCAAGGGCCGGGACAGATCTATGGCTACACCTTC. The chain links TRBV4-3 to TRBJ1-2; 7 nucleotides match TRBD1. Losses at the gene ends were 1 base for V and 4 bases for J; bases not matched to a gene: 6. This CDR3 has 15 amino acids. CDR1 and CDR2 (germline): LGHNA, YSLEER.